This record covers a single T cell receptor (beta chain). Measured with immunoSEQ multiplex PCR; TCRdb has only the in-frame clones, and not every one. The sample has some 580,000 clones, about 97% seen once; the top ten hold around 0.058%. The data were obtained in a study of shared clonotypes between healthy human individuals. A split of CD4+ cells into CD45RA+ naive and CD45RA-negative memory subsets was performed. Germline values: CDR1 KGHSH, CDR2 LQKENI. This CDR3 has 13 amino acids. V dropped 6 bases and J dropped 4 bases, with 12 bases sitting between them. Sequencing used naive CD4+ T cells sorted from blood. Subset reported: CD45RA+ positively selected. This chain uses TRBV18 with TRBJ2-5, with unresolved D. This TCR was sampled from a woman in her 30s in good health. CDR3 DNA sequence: TGTGCCAGCTCCCCCAACCAAGCAGAGACCCAGTACTTC. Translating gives CASSPNQAETQYF.